The 31 T cell receptor beta chains below come from one sample, sequenced in a study of blood T cell repertoires in COVID-19 (TCRdb year 2020). Library preparation was by the immunoSEQ multiplex PCR assay. TCRdb obtained this table from immuneACCESS and retained in-frame rearrangements with V and J assigned. These tables miss some clones; where compared with another copy, unresolved V genes account for less than half of the shortfall, and the remainder is unexplained. This sample gives around 240,000 clones in total; roughly 84% of them show up just once. The top ten hold under 1.5% of the sample. What was sequenced was peripheral blood. All receptors derive from a woman between 40 and 50 years old who had recovered from COVID-19.

The V call is TRBV3-1 (or the pseudogene TRBV3-2), the J call TRBJ2-7, with D possibly matching TRBD1 (5 bases). The CDR3 has 14 amino acids. The V end was cut by 2 bases, the J end by 4 bases, with 12 bases between. Germline CDR1 reads LGHDT; CDR2 reads YNNKEL (reference sequence). The CDR3 here is CASSQYGQPYEQYF. CDR3 in DNA: TGTGCCAGCAGCCAATACGGACAACCTTACGAGCAGTACTTC.

There are a few counts of this clone. This chain connects TRBV7-9 to TRBJ1-2, with D tentatively TRBD1 (5 bases). V dropped 5 bases and J dropped 7 bases, with 23 bases sitting between them. In germline, CDR1 is SEHNR, CDR2 FQNEAQ (reference sequence). CDR3 size: 16 residues. This CDR3 is CASSKPGLYLGSGYTF. The CDR3 DNA reads as TGTGCCAGCAGCAAACCGGGACTCTACCTCGGCAGTGGCTACACCTTC.

The rearrangement uses TRBV2 and TRBJ1-2; 9 bases align to TRBD1. J lost 8 bases, V lost 6 bases, and 7 bases had no gene match. This CDR3 contains 13 residues. CDR1 and CDR2 (germline): SNHLY, FYNNEI. The CDR3 sequence is CASSGTGREGYTF. CDR3 bases: TGTGCCAGCAGCGGGACAGGGAGGGAAGGCTACACCTTC. The whole variable domain, remainder taken from reference TRBV2 and TRBJ1-2, is EPEVTQTPSHQVTQMGQEVILRCVPISNHLYFYWYRQILGQKVEFLVSFYNNEISEKSEIFDDQFSVERPDGSNFTLKIRSTKLEDSAMYFCASSGTGREGYTFGSGTRLTVV.

This clone was observed a few times. The chain uses TRBV7-9 and TRBJ1-1; D is unclear. In germline, CDR1 is SEHNR, CDR2 FQNEAQ (reference sequence). Trimming took 0 bases from V and 7 from J, leaving 6 bases between them. This CDR3 is 12 amino acids long. The CDR3 region is CASSLASDEAFF. The CDR3 nucleotides read TGTGCCAGCAGCTTAGCTTCAGATGAAGCTTTCTTT.

The chain links TRBV30 to TRBJ1-6, with D possibly matching TRBD1 (5 bases). Germline V CDR1 and CDR2: GTSNPN, SVGIG (reference sequence). The CDR3 is made up of 14 amino acids. Trimming removed 3 bases from V and 10 bases from J, with 16 bases in between. CDR3 coding DNA: TGTGCCTGGAGCGTAGGGCGGGGGGACTCACCCCTCCACTTT. Translating it yields CAWSVGRGDSPLHF.

This rearrangement joins TRBV3-1 (or the pseudogene TRBV3-2) to TRBJ1-1; TRBD1 matches 7 bases. Germline CDR1 LGHDT, CDR2 YNNKEL (reference sequence). J lost 7 bases, V lost 4 bases, and 9 bases had no gene match. The CDR3 runs 14 residues. The chain's CDR3 is CASSLEGQIIEAFF. CDR3 nucleotide sequence: TGTGCCAGCAGCCTAGAGGGACAGATAATTGAAGCTTTCTTT.

CDR3 loop: CASRIGGVEQFF. CDR3 nucleotides: TGTGCCAGCAGAATAGGGGGGGTTGAGCAGTTCTTC. The chain recombines TRBV11-3 with TRBJ2-1; D possibly corresponds to TRBD2 (7 bases). Germline values: CDR1 SGHNT, CDR2 YENEEA. With 6 bases removed from V and 9 bases from J, the gap between germline ends came to 12 bases. The length of the CDR3 is 12 residues.

To note about this clone: Other DNA sequences in the same sample also yield this CDR3. J is TRBJ2-7 and V is TRBV11-3, with 7 bases that match TRBD1. There are 12 residues in the CDR3. With V trimmed by 5 bases and J by 3 bases, 1 base remained unmatched. Germline CDR1 and CDR2: SGHNT and YENEEA. The CDR3 DNA follows: TGTGCCAGCAGCCGGGACAGCTACGAGCAGTACTTC. Translated: CASSRDSYEQYF.

The V gene is TRBV6-1, the J gene TRBJ2-7, with 8 bases fitting TRBD1. V was clipped by 3 bases and J by 2 bases; unmatched bases: 12. The CDR3 runs 17 residues. Germline V CDR1 and CDR2: MNHNS, SASEGT. The DNA for the CDR3 is TGTGCCAGCAGTGAGCTTGCTTCAGGACAGGGACCCTACGAGCAGTACTTC. Its translation is CASSELASGQGPYEQYF.

The chain couples TRBV7-2 to TRBJ2-1; 7 nucleotides agree with TRBD1. The CDR3 loop spans 14 amino acids. Germline loops: CDR1 SGHTA, CDR2 FQGNSA. V trimming: 3 bases; J trimming: 9 bases; junction bases outside the gene matches: 8. The CDR3 loop reads CASSLHRGVSEQFF. The CDR3 bases are TGTGCCAGCAGCTTGCACAGGGGAGTAAGTGAGCAGTTCTTC. The full variable domain, completed using reference TRBV7-2 and TRBJ2-1, is GAGVSQSPSNKVTEKGKDVELRCDPISGHTALYWYRQSLGQGLEFLIYFQGNSAPDKSGLPSDRFSAERTGGSVSTLTIQRTQQEDSAVYLCASSLHRGVSEQFFGPGTRLTVL.

This clone was found once. The J gene is TRBJ2-2, the V gene TRBV5-4; unclear D gene. The CDR3 has 16 residues. V was trimmed by 1 base and J by 2 bases, leaving 12 bases between them. The germline CDR1 and CDR2 sequences are SGHNT and YYREEE (reference sequence). DNA of the CDR3: TGTGCCAGCAGCTTGAATGTACAGAGCAACACCGGGGAGCTGTTTTTT. Protein: CASSLNVQSNTGELFF.

The chain has TRBV25-1 and TRBJ1-2; D perhaps matches TRBD1 (5 bases). The germline V and J ends were trimmed by 3 bases and 8 bases, with 22 bases remaining between them. CDR1 MGHDK and CDR2 SYGVNS come from the germline V gene. This CDR3 is 16 amino acids long. This CDR3 reads CASSEYQGRGFGGYTF. In DNA, the CDR3 is TGTGCCAGCAGTGAGTACCAGGGAAGGGGATTTGGCGGCTACACCTTC.

The chain couples TRBV24-1 to TRBJ2-3; 8 bases are shared with TRBD1. Germline lookup yields CDR1 KGHDR and CDR2 SFDVKD. The junction had 11 bases not matched to a gene; V was cut back by 8 bases and J by 2 bases. The CDR3 is 16 residues long. The chain's CDR3 is CATITTTGAITDTQYF. CDR3 in DNA: TGTGCCACCATAACTACGACAGGGGCGATCACAGATACGCAGTATTTT.

V usage is TRBV6-5 and J usage is TRBJ1-1; D perhaps matches TRBD1 (5 bases). From germline, CDR1 is MNHEY and CDR2 SVGAGI. The CDR3 has 16 amino acids. V gave up 0 bases and J gave up 2 bases, with 13 bases separating them. CDR3 coding DNA: TGTGCCAGCAGTTACTCCGCCCCGGGGGGTAACACTGAAGCTTTCTTT. Amino acid sequence: CASSYSAPGGNTEAFF.

This chain uses TRBV10-3 with TRBJ1-5; a possible D gene is TRBD1 (5 bases). V lost 3 bases, J lost 1 base, and 13 bases lay in between. Germline CDR1 reads ENHRY; CDR2 reads SYGVKD. This CDR3 comprises 16 residues. The CDR3 region is CAISDLPGRSNQPQHF. CDR3 coding DNA: TGTGCCATCAGTGACCTTCCAGGGAGGAGCAATCAGCCCCAGCATTTT.

The rearrangement links TRBV18 to TRBJ1-5; D is ambiguous. Germline CDR1 is KGHSH and CDR2 is LQKENI. The CDR3 length is 13 residues. V was cut by 2 bases and J by 6 bases, with 8 bases left in between. The CDR3 spells CASSPSGFQPQHF. For the CDR3, the DNA is TGTGCCAGCTCACCATCGGGTTTTCAGCCCCAGCATTTT.

The chain combines TRBV19 with TRBJ2-1; D may be TRBD2 (7 bases). CDR3 size: 16 residues. Trimming left V 7 bases short and J 2 bases short, with 18 bases between. Germline V CDR1 and CDR2: LNHDA, SQIVND (reference sequence). The CDR3 DNA reads TGTGCCAGTAAGGAGTTCGGGCGGGGGCCCTACAATGAGCAGTTCTTC. Translating gives CASKEFGRGPYNEQFF.

This clone was seen only a few times. The chain couples TRBV7-9 to TRBJ2-1, with D hard to call. Germline V gene sequence: CDR1 SEHNR, CDR2 FQNEAQ (reference sequence). Trimming removed 3 bases from V and 0 bases from J, with 6 bases in between. The length of the CDR3 is 14 residues. CDR3 sequence (DNA): TGTGCCAGCAGCTTGGGCAGCTCCTACAATGAGCAGTTCTTC. Encoded protein: CASSLGSSYNEQFF.

V gene TRBV5-1 combines with J gene TRBJ2-7, with 9 positions matching TRBD1. This CDR3 has 16 residues. The junction had 10 bases not matched to a gene; V was cut back by 1 base and J by 5 bases. Germline assignment: CDR1 SGHRS and CDR2 YFSETQ. CDR3 coding DNA: TGCGCCAGCAGCTTGCTTCCGGGACAGGGTCTCAACGAGCAGTACTTC. This sequence encodes CASSLLPGQGLNEQYF.

The chain joins TRBV19 to TRBJ1-1; D remains ambiguous. The CDR3 is 13 amino acids. Per the germline V gene, CDR1 is LNHDA and CDR2 is SQIVND (reference sequence). Trimming shortened V by 5 bases and J by 7 bases, and 14 bases separated the two germline ends. The CDR3 sequence: CASSYESHSEAFF. As DNA, the CDR3 is TGTGCCAGTAGTTATGAGAGTCACAGTGAAGCTTTCTTT.

The rearrangement uses TRBV4-3 and TRBJ2-3, with TRBD2 matching 8 bases. The ends lost 0 bases at V and 3 bases at J; junction bases unmatched: 11. Germline V gene lookup returns CDR1 LGHNA and CDR2 YSLEER. CDR3 size: 18 residues. This CDR3 is CASSQDHIGAGGTDTQYF. The CDR3 coding sequence is TGCGCCAGCAGCCAAGATCACATTGGGGCGGGGGGTACAGATACGCAGTATTTT.

In its sample, this clone was seen once. The rearrangement joins TRBV20-1 to TRBJ1-2; TRBD1 agrees at 7 bases. This CDR3 comprises 12 residues. Losses at the gene ends were 4 bases for V and 4 bases for J; bases not matched to a gene: 3. CDR1 is DFQATT, CDR2 SNEGSKA, per germline (reference sequence). CDR3 in DNA: TGCAGTGCTATTGACAGGGCCTATGGCTACACCTTC. Translation gives CSAIDRAYGYTF.

V gene TRBV29-1 combines with J gene TRBJ2-7, with D unresolved. V was clipped by 4 bases and J by 0 bases, with 4 bases between them. The CDR3 loop spans 11 amino acids. Germline V gene lookup returns CDR1 SQVTM and CDR2 ANQGSEA. This CDR3 reads CSVAVSYEQYF. The DNA for the CDR3 is TGCAGCGTTGCAGTCTCCTACGAGCAGTACTTC.

This clone was detected only a few times. The rearrangement joins TRBV18 to TRBJ1-2; 8 bases agree with TRBD1. Germline trimming cut 2 bases from V and 6 bases from J; bases unmatched to any gene: 11. Germline lookup yields CDR1 KGHSH and CDR2 LQKENI. The length of the CDR3 is 16 residues. The CDR3 protein is CASSPGQGGLGNGYTF. The CDR3 DNA reads TGTGCCAGCTCACCAGGACAGGGAGGTTTAGGCAATGGCTACACCTTC.

V usage is TRBV6-2 or TRBV6-3 and J usage is TRBJ2-3; D might be TRBD1 (5 bases). The CDR3 extends over 17 amino acids. The V and J ends lost 5 bases and 2 bases respectively, with 20 bases between them. Per germline, CDR1 MNHEY and CDR2 SVGEGT. DNA of the CDR3: TGTGCCAGCAGTCTTCTCCTTACAGGCACCCTCACAGATACGCAGTATTTT. This sequence encodes CASSLLLTGTLTDTQYF.

The chain has TRBV6-5 and TRBJ1-2; D gene unclear. V was pared by 3 bases and J by 8 bases, with 13 bases between. The CDR3 extends over 13 amino acids. Germline CDR1 is MNHEY and CDR2 is SVGAGI. The CDR3 nucleotides read TGTGCCAGCAGTTATGTGGAGGGAATCGGCTACACCTTC. Translating it yields CASSYVEGIGYTF.

V gene TRBV29-1 combines with J gene TRBJ1-1; 7 bases are shared with TRBD1. Germline-derived CDR1 and CDR2 are SQVTM and ANQGSEA. Trimming removed 6 bases from V and 5 bases from J; junction bases left unmatched: 6. The CDR3 sequence is 12 residues long. CDR3 in DNA: TGCAGCGTAACAGGGGATTCTACTGAAGCTTTCTTT. As protein: CSVTGDSTEAFF. The entire variable domain, with the rest obtained from reference TRBV29-1 and TRBJ1-1, is as follows: SAVISQKPSRDICQRGTSLTIQCQVDSQVTMMFWYRQQPGQSLTLIATANQGSEATYESGFVIDKFPISRPNLTFSTLTVSNMSPEDSSIYLCSVTGDSTEAFFGQGTRLTVV.

The V and J genes are TRBV6-5 and TRBJ2-1; TRBD2 matches 8 bases. J was trimmed by 5 bases and V by 0 bases; bases with no gene match: 0. The CDR3 covers 14 residues. Per germline, CDR1 MNHEY and CDR2 SVGAGI. CDR3 sequence: CASSYSGRDNEQFF. The CDR3 coding sequence is TGTGCCAGCAGTTACTCCGGGAGGGACAATGAGCAGTTCTTC.

The gene calls are TRBV10-2 and TRBJ1-1; no clear D gene. Germline V gives CDR1 WSHSY, CDR2 SAAADI. V was clipped by 3 bases and J by 5 bases, with 16 bases between them. The CDR3 consists of 15 residues. CDR3 bases: TGCGCCAGCAGTGAAGGCAGCGCACGGTGGACTGAAGCTTTCTTT. Protein product: CASSEGSARWTEAFF.

V and J are TRBV10-3 and TRBJ1-1; 7 nucleotides match TRBD1. Germline V gene data show CDR1 as ENHRY and CDR2 as SYGVKD. CDR3 size: 13 residues. V gave up 4 bases and J gave up 1 base; unmatched junction bases: 0. CDR3 sequence: CAISGTGNTEAFF. The CDR3 DNA reads as TGTGCCATCAGTGGGACAGGGAACACTGAAGCTTTCTTT.

The chain uses TRBV6-6 and TRBJ1-5, with TRBD1 as a possible D gene (6 bases). The CDR3 is 14 amino acids. In germline, CDR1 is MNHNY, CDR2 SVGAGI (reference sequence). V lost 0 bases and J lost 15, with 18 bases in between. The DNA of the CDR3 is TGTGCCAGCAGTTACTCCGCCTCACGGGACATATCGCATTTT. Protein sequence: CASSYSASRDISHF.